What follows are 17 T cell receptor beta chains derived from one specimen sequenced in a study of blood T cell repertoires in COVID-19. Assay used: immunoSEQ multiplex PCR; TCRdb lists only in-frame clones, some missing. Among around 190,000 clones listed, 80% to 90% were seen once. Material for sequencing was peripheral blood. Receptor source: a woman aged 40 to 50 with COVID-19, enrolled during active disease.

J is TRBJ1-4 and V is TRBV6-5; TRBD1 matches at 8 bases. There are 14 residues in the CDR3. Per the germline V gene, CDR1 is MNHEY and CDR2 is SVGAGI. With V trimmed by 4 bases and J by 8 bases, 6 bases remained unmatched. CDR3 amino acids: CASSWTGTTEKLFF. The CDR3 DNA sequence: TGTGCCAGCAGTTGGACAGGGACGACCGAAAAACTGTTTTTT.

The chain employs TRBV6-2 or TRBV6-3 and TRBJ2-7; TRBD1 agrees at 10 bases. J lost 6 bases, V lost 4 bases, and 9 bases had no gene match. The CDR3 is made up of 15 amino acids. Germline assignment: CDR1 MNHEY and CDR2 SVGEGT. The CDR3 DNA sequence: TGTGCCAGCAGTTCGGGGGACAGGGGTGGGAGCGAGCAGTACGTC. It yields the protein CASSSGDRGGSEQYV.

This clone has more than one count but fewer than ten. The CDR3 sequence: CASSSLWNTGELFF. The CDR3 coding sequence is TGTGCCAGTAGTTCACTCTGGAACACCGGGGAGCTGTTTTTT. V usage is TRBV19 and J usage is TRBJ2-2, with D uncertain. CDR1 and CDR2 (germline): LNHDA, SQIVND (reference sequence). V was cut by 5 bases and J by 1 base, with 8 bases left in between. This CDR3 spans 14 amino acids.

V gene TRBV21-1 combines with J gene TRBJ2-1; TRBD2 is the table's D call and was not checked against the DNA. TRBV21-1 is recorded as a pseudogene. The CDR3 totals 13 residues. The CDR3 spells CASSPKRTDEQFF. DNA for the CDR3: TGTGCCAGCAGCCCAAAGCGGACGGATGAGCAGTTCTTC.

This clone was seen a single time. The gene calls are TRBV4-2 and TRBJ2-7; 13 nucleotides line up with TRBD2. Germline values: CDR1 LGHNA, CDR2 YNFKEQ. V shed 3 bases, J shed 7 bases, and the junction held 15 bases outside the gene matches. This CDR3 contains 18 residues. The DNA for the CDR3 is TGTGCCAGCAGCCAGGAACTAGCGGGAGGGCCCACACTAAAAGAGCAGTACTTC. This codes for CASSQELAGGPTLKEQYF.

This clone was observed a handful of times. The chain uses TRBV5-6 and TRBJ1-2, with 7 bases lining up with TRBD1. Germline CDR1 is SGHDT and CDR2 is YYEEEE. This CDR3 spans 14 amino acids. With 0 bases clipped from V and 6 bases from J, the junction kept 5 bases outside the gene matches. CDR3 sequence reads: CASSLVTGRNGYTF. As DNA, the CDR3 is TGTGCCAGCAGCTTGGTGACAGGGAGAAATGGCTACACCTTC.

V and J are TRBV2 and TRBJ1-1, with D tentatively TRBD1 (6 bases). Trimming removed 6 bases at V and 3 bases at J, with 20 bases between. CDR3 length: 16 amino acids. Germline lookup yields CDR1 SNHLY and CDR2 FYNNEI. The DNA of the CDR3 is TGTGCCAGCAGCGTTCAAACAGGGAAAATGGACACTGAAGCTTTCTTT. It yields the protein CASSVQTGKMDTEAFF.

This chain joins TRBV7-9 and TRBJ2-2; D gene unclear. Trimming took off 7 bases at V and 6 bases at J, with 12 bases between the two ends. The CDR3 loop spans 13 amino acids. Germline V lookup: CDR1 SEHNR, CDR2 FQNEAQ (reference sequence). The CDR3 DNA is TGTGCCAGCAAGCAGGCTTTGCCCGGGGAGCTGTTTTTT. Residues: CASKQALPGELFF.

This chain links TRBV10-2 with TRBJ2-7, with D possibly being TRBD1 (5 bases). There are 13 residues in the CDR3. Germline CDR1 and CDR2: WSHSY and SAAADI. Trimming took 2 bases from V and 4 from J, leaving 9 bases between them. CDR3 sequence (DNA): TGCGCCAGCAGTGAGAATAGGGGTTACGAGCAGTACGTC. Translating it yields CASSENRGYEQYV.

The chain recombines TRBV27 with TRBJ2-1, with a tentative D call TRBD1 (6 bases). Between the trimmed V and J ends, which lost 1 base and 8 bases, there was a span of 9 bases. This CDR3 comprises 13 residues. The germline gives CDR1 MNHEY, CDR2 SMNVEV (reference sequence). In DNA, the CDR3 is TGTGCCAGCAGTTTATTGGGGGCGGATGAGCAGTTCTTC. It encodes CASSLLGADEQFF.

The chain joins TRBV4-1 to TRBJ2-1, with 10 positions matching TRBD1. Germline-derived CDR1 and CDR2 are MGHRA and YSYEKL. V shed 4 bases, J shed 5 bases, and the junction held 14 bases outside the gene matches. The CDR3 extends over 18 amino acids. CDR3 loop: CASSLRNPGQGYNNEQFF. The CDR3 DNA reads as TGCGCCAGCAGCCTCAGGAACCCGGGACAGGGGTACAACAATGAGCAGTTCTTC.

J is TRBJ2-7 and V is TRBV7-2; no reliable D call. Germline V lookup: CDR1 SGHTA, CDR2 FQGNSA. This CDR3 contains 14 residues. V was cut by 1 base and J by 4 bases, with 11 bases left in between. The CDR3: CASSLDPGTYEQYF. The CDR3 nucleotides read TGTGCCAGCAGCTTAGACCCGGGTACGTACGAGCAGTACTTC.

This clone turned up a few times. This sequence joins TRBV29-1 and TRBJ2-1; 8 nucleotides line up with TRBD1. With 2 bases clipped from V and 10 bases from J, the junction kept 4 bases outside the gene matches. The CDR3 has 12 residues. Germline values: CDR1 SQVTM, CDR2 ANQGSEA. CDR3 bases: TGCAGCGTTGAAAGACAGGGGCGAGAGCAGTTCTTC. Its protein is CSVERQGREQFF.

The chain uses TRBV3-1 (or the pseudogene TRBV3-2) and TRBJ2-5, with 8 positions matching TRBD2. Germline CDR1 is LGHDT and CDR2 is YNNKEL (reference sequence). The CDR3 has 17 amino acids. Trimming removed 1 base from V and 2 bases from J; junction bases left unmatched: 9. CDR3 region: CASSQGKLAGTQETQYF. CDR3 in DNA: TGTGCCAGCAGCCAAGGGAAGCTAGCGGGTACTCAAGAGACCCAGTACTTC.

The chain carries TRBV6-5 and TRBJ2-5; 10 nucleotides align to TRBD1. The CDR3 runs 15 residues. J gave up 2 bases and V 5 bases, and 5 bases lay outside the gene matches. The germline V gene encodes CDR1 MNHEY and CDR2 SVGAGI. The CDR3 here is CASSPRDRGQETQYF. The CDR3 coding sequence is TGTGCCAGCAGTCCACGGGACAGGGGACAAGAGACCCAGTACTTC.

The genes are TRBV6-5 and TRBJ2-5, with 8 bases matching TRBD2. Germline V CDR1 and CDR2: MNHEY, SVGAGI. Germline trimming cut 5 bases from V and 4 bases from J; bases unmatched to any gene: 9. CDR3 length equals 15 residues. The chain's CDR3 is CASSKTLLAGETQYF. DNA of the CDR3: TGTGCCAGCAGTAAAACCCTTCTAGCGGGAGAGACCCAGTACTTC.

This clone was seen only once. V usage is TRBV11-2 and J usage is TRBJ2-4; D unclear. The germline V and J ends were trimmed by 1 base and 1 base, with 11 bases remaining between them. The CDR3 has 16 amino acids. The V gene's germline CDR1 is SGHAT and CDR2 FQNNGV. The CDR3 DNA is TGTGCCAGCAGCTTAGGATTAGGAGTGGCCAAAAACATTCAGTACTTC. Its protein product is CASSLGLGVAKNIQYF.